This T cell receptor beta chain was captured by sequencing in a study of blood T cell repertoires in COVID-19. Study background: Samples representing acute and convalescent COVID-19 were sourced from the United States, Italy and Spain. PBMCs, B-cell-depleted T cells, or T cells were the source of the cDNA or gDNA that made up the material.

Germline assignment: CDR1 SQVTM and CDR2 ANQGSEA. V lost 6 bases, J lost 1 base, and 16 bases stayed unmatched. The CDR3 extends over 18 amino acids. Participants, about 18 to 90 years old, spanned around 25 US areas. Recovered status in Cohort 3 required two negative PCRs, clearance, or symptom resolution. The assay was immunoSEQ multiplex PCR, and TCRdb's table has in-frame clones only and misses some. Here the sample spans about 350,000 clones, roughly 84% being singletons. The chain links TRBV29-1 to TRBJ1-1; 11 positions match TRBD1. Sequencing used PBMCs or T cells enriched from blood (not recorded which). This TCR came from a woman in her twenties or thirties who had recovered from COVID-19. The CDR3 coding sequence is TGCAGCGTCGCGTTGGGACAGGGGGTGCCGCGTGCGAACACTGAAGCTTTCTTT. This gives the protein CSVALGQGVPRANTEAFF.